Below are 17 T cell receptor beta chains sequenced from a single sample in a study of cytomegalovirus exposure and HLA in healthy donors. The study ran its PCR with 60 Vbeta and 13 Jbeta primers. TCRdb keeps only in-frame clones here, not all; method: immunoSEQ multiplex PCR. This sample has 90,000 to 120,000 clones, with over 60% found just once. Sequencing was done on a sample of PBMCs. These receptors were taken from a male donor in good health and CMV-seronegative.

In nucleotides, the CDR3 is TGTGCCAGTAGTAACGGACAGGGGGCACAAGAGACCCAGTACTTC. As protein: CASSNGQGAQETQYF. This chain connects TRBV19 to TRBJ2-5, with 11 bases that match TRBD1. After removal of 4 bases from V and 2 bases from J, the junction contained 3 bases not matched to a gene. Looked up from germline, CDR1 is LNHDA and CDR2 is SQIVND (reference sequence). This CDR3 is built from 15 residues.

The chain uses TRBV4-1 and TRBJ2-7; TRBD2 agrees at 8 bases. The CDR3 runs 17 residues. From germline, CDR1 is MGHRA and CDR2 YSYEKL. With V trimmed by 3 bases and J by 2 bases, 12 bases remained unmatched. The CDR3 protein is CASSQASVGGRPYEQYF. CDR3 bases: TGCGCCAGCAGCCAGGCCTCAGTGGGCGGGAGGCCCTACGAGCAGTACTTC.

The chain recombines TRBV7-9 with TRBJ1-1, with 11 positions matching TRBD1. V lost 5 bases to trimming and J lost 5 bases; unmatched junction nucleotides: 4. CDR3 length equals 14 residues. The germline V gene encodes CDR1 SEHNR and CDR2 FQNEAQ (reference sequence). The CDR3 here is CASSPDRGLTEAFF. The DNA for the CDR3 is TGTGCCAGCAGCCCGGACAGGGGGCTAACTGAAGCTTTCTTT.

The chain links TRBV2 to TRBJ2-7; the D gene is possibly TRBD2 (5 bases). The CDR3 extends over 14 amino acids. Trimming took 1 base from V and 5 from J, leaving 12 bases between them. The germline CDR1 and CDR2 sequences are SNHLY and FYNNEI. The CDR3 loop is CASSEERTGNEQYF. CDR3 in DNA: TGTGCCAGCAGTGAAGAAAGGACGGGGAACGAGCAGTACTTC.

This clone was observed a few times. The CDR3 nucleotides read TGTGCCAGCAGTGAAACGACAGGGCGGTATCAGCCCCAGCATTTT. It yields the protein CASSETTGRYQPQHF. The V and J genes are TRBV27 and TRBJ1-5, with TRBD1 matching over 7 bases. Germline CDR1 reads MNHEY; CDR2 reads SMNVEV (reference sequence). Trimming at V came to 5 bases and at J to 5 bases, leaving 9 bases not matched to a gene. There are 15 residues in the CDR3.

This clone has a count of ten or more. The rearrangement joins TRBV19 to TRBJ2-1, with D possibly being TRBD2 (5 bases). The CDR3 totals 16 residues. CDR1 and CDR2 from the germline V gene are LNHDA and SQIVND (reference sequence). The ends were cut back, 3 bases at V and 0 bases at J, with 12 bases in the middle. CDR3 sequence: CASSIFGKSSYNEQFF. The CDR3 DNA reads TGTGCCAGTAGTATTTTCGGGAAGAGCTCCTACAATGAGCAGTTCTTC.

In its sample, this clone was seen a few times. The genes are TRBV6-5 and TRBJ1-5; D is undetermined. The V end was cut by 4 bases, the J end by 0 bases, with 4 bases between. This CDR3 region has 13 residues. Germline CDR1 and CDR2: MNHEY and SVGAGI. CDR3 nucleotides: TGTGCCAGCAGTTTACTTAGCAATCAGCCCCAGCATTTT. Its translation: CASSLLSNQPQHF.

The CDR3: CASSGGLAGAEQYF. The CDR3 nucleotides are TGTGCCAGCTCAGGGGGACTAGCGGGAGCCGAGCAGTACTTC. The chain carries TRBV2 and TRBJ2-7; 14 bases fit TRBD2. The CDR3 runs 14 residues. V dropped 8 bases and J dropped 6; count of bases not matched to a gene: 6. Germline V gene data show CDR1 as SNHLY and CDR2 as FYNNEI.

The genes are TRBV5-1 and TRBJ2-1; possibly TRBD2 for D (6 bases). Germline V gene data show CDR1 as SGHRS and CDR2 as YFSETQ. V lost 4 bases and J 1 base, leaving 12 bases between the germline ends. The CDR3 length is 15 residues. This CDR3 reads CASSGEDGSYNEQFF. In DNA form, the CDR3 reads TGCGCCAGCAGCGGGGAGGACGGTTCCTACAATGAGCAGTTCTTC.

The table lists this clone with a few counts. The chain carries TRBV19 and TRBJ2-2; D is uncertain. Deletions cut 8 bases from V and 1 base from J, with 2 bases between. In germline, CDR1 is LNHDA, CDR2 SQIVND (reference sequence). This CDR3 region has 11 residues. The CDR3, as DNA: TGTGCCAGTCAGAACACCGGGGAGCTGTTTTTT. Its protein is CASQNTGELFF.

The rearrangement links TRBV7-9 to TRBJ2-7, with TRBD2 as a possible D gene (5 bases). The CDR3 loop spans 16 amino acids. Germline V gene sequence: CDR1 SEHNR, CDR2 FQNEAQ (reference sequence). V dropped 0 bases and J dropped 2 bases, with 14 bases sitting between them. Written as DNA, the CDR3 is TGTGCCAGCAGCTTAGCCCTCGGGATCCTACCCTACGAGCAGTACTTC. Protein product: CASSLALGILPYEQYF.

V gene TRBV4-2 combines with J gene TRBJ1-3, with unresolved D. The germline CDR1 and CDR2 sequences are LGHNA and YNFKEQ. V lost 6 bases and J lost 0, with 15 bases in between. The CDR3 is made up of 16 amino acids. The CDR3 loop is CASSRDSRSSGNTIYF. The CDR3 DNA sequence: TGTGCCAGCAGTAGAGATTCACGGAGCTCTGGAAACACCATATATTTT.

The CDR3 DNA sequence: TGCGCCAGCAGCCGGGGCGATCTAGGTTATGGGGAGACCCAGTACTTC. The encoded protein is CASSRGDLGYGETQYF. The chain joins TRBV4-1 to TRBJ2-5; D might be TRBD1 (5 bases). The germline V gene has CDR1 MGHRA and CDR2 YSYEKL. Trimming stripped 4 bases from V and 5 bases from J, with 20 bases between. This CDR3 has 16 residues.

The V gene is TRBV9, the J gene TRBJ2-5, with 15 bases identical to TRBD2. The germline V gene has CDR1 SGDLS and CDR2 YYNGEE. The length of the CDR3 is 15 residues. V lost 4 bases and J lost 5; bases outside the gene matches: 3. CDR3 amino acids: CASSFGLAGGETQYF. DNA of the CDR3: TGTGCCAGCAGCTTCGGACTAGCGGGGGGGGAGACCCAGTACTTC.

The chain joins TRBV9 to TRBJ2-2, with 7 bases matching TRBD1. After removal of 4 bases from V and 5 bases from J, the junction contained 14 bases not matched to a gene. The CDR3 totals 17 residues. Germline V gene sequence: CDR1 SGDLS, CDR2 YYNGEE. As DNA, the CDR3 is TGTGCCAGCAGCACCAGTACACAACCAGGGGGTACCGGGGAGCTGTTTTTT. It translates to CASSTSTQPGGTGELFF. The full variable domain, rest sourced from reference TRBV9 and TRBJ2-2, is DSGVTQTPKHLITATGQRVTLRCSPRSGDLSVYWYQQSLDQGLQFLIQYYNGEERAKGNILERFSAQQFPDLHSELNLSSLELGDSALYFCASSTSTQPGGTGELFFGEGSRLTVL.

The chain employs TRBV5-1 and TRBJ2-7, with D maybe TRBD1 (6 bases). CDR1 is SGHRS and CDR2 is YFSETQ in the germline V gene. Trimming cost V 4 bases and J 2 bases, with 16 bases left between them. CDR3 length: 15 amino acids. The CDR3 coding sequence is TGCGCCAGCAGCGTGGGTGTCTACAGGGCCTACGAGCAGTACTTC. Translation gives CASSVGVYRAYEQYF.

This chain connects TRBV27 to TRBJ2-3; the D is unclear. The CDR3 runs to 12 residues. CDR1 is MNHEY and CDR2 is SMNVEV in the germline V gene (reference sequence). The V end lost 2 bases, the J end lost 6 bases, and 6 bases lay between the germline ends. CDR3 DNA sequence: TGTGCCAGCAGTTTAAACTTTGATACGCAGTATTTT. This encodes CASSLNFDTQYF.